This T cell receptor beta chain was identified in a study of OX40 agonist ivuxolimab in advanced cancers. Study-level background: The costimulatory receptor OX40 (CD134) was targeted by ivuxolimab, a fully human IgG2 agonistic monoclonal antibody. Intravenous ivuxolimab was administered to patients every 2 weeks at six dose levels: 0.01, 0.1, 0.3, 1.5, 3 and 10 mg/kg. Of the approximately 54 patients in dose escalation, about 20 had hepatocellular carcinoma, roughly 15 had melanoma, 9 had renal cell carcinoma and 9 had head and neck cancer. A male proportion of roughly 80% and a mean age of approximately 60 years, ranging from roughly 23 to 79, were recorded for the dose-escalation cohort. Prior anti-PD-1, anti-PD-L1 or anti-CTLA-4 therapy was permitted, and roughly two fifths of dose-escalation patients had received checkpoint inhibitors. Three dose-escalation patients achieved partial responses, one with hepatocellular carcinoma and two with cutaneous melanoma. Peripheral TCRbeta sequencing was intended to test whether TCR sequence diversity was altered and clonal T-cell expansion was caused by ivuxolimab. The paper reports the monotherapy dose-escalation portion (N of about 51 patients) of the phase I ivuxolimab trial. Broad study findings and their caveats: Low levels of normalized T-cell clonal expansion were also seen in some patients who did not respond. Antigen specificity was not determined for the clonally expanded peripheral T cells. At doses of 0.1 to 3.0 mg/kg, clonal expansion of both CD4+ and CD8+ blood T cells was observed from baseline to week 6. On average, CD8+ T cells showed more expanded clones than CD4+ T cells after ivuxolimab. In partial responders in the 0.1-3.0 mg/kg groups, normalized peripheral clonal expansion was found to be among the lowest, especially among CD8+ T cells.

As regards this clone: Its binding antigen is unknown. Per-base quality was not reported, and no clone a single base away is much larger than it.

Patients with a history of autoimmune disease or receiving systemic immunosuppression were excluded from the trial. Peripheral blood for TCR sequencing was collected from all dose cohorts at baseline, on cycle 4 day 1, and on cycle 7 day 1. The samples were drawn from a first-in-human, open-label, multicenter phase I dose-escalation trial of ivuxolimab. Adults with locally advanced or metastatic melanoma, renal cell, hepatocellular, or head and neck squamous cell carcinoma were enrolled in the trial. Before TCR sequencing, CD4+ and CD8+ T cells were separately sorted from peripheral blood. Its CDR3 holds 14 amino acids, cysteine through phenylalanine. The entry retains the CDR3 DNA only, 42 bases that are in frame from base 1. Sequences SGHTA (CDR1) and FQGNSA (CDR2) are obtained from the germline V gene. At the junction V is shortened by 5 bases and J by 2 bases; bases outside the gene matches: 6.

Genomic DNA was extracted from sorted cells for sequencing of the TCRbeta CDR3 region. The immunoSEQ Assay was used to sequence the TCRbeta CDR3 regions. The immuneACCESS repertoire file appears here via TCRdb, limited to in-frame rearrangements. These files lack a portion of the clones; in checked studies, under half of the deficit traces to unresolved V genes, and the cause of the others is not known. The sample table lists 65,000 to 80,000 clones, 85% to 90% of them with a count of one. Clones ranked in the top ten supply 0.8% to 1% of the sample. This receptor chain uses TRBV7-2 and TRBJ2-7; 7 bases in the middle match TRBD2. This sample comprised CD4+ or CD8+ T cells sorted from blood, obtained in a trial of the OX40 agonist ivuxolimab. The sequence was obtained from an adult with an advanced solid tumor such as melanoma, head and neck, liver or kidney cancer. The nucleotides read TGTGCCAGCAGCCCCCCGGGGGGAACCTACGAGCAGTACTTC. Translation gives CASSPPGGTYEQYF.